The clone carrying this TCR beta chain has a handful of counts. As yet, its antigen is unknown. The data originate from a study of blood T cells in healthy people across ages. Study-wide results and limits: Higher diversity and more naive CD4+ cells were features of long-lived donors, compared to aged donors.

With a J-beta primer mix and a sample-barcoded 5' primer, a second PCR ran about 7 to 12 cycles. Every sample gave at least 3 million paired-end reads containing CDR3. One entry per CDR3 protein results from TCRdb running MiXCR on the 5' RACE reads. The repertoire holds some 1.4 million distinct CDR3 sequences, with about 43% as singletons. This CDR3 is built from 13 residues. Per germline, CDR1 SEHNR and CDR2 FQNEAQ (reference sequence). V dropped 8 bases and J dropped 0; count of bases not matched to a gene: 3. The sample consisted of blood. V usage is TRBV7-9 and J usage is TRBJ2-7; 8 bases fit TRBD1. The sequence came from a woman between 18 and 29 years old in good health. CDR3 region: CASGQGSSYEQYF. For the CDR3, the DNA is TGTGCCAGCGGACAGGGTAGCTCCTACGAGCAGTACTTC.